The 16 T cell receptor beta chains in this list originate from one sample, sequenced in a study of Ad26.COV2.S vaccination and SARS-CoV-2 variants. Sequencing used immunoSEQ multiplex PCR; TCRdb keeps in-frame clones, though not all of them. The repertoire holds 350,000 to 500,000 clones, with less than 95% as singletons. The treatment: roughly 19 received Ad26.COV2.S at low or high dose, single or two shots; about five received placebo; per-sample allocation not given. Day 63 after the first injection of vaccine or placebo was the sampling time. Sequenced here: peripheral blood, sampled in a trial of Ad26.COV2.S vaccine versus placebo. The receptors derive from a person aged 18-60 years who received the Ad26.COV2.S COVID-19 vaccine or a placebo.

V usage is TRBV7-3 and J usage is TRBJ2-3; no clear D. The germline CDR1 and CDR2 sequences are SGHTA and FQGTGA. Trimming took 3 bases from V and 0 from J, leaving 4 bases between them. This CDR3 comprises 13 residues. The chain's CDR3 is CASSLASTDTQYF. DNA of the CDR3: TGTGCCAGCAGCTTGGCTAGCACAGATACGCAGTATTTT.

The chain has TRBV7-7 and TRBJ2-1; tentative D call: TRBD2 (6 bases). With 5 bases removed from V and 0 bases from J, the gap between germline ends came to 11 bases. CDR1 SSHAT and CDR2 FNYEAQ come from the germline V gene (reference sequence). The CDR3 extends over 15 amino acids. Here the CDR3 DNA reads TGTGCCAGCAGCCCCGGGGGAAGCTCCTACAATGAGCAGTTCTTC. Amino acids: CASSPGGSSYNEQFF. Together with reference TRBV7-7 and TRBJ2-1, the CDR3 gives the full variable domain: GAGVSQSPRYKVTKRGQDVTLRCDPISSHATLYWYQQALGQGPEFLTYFNYEAQPDKSGLPSDRFSAERPEGSISTLTIQRTEQRDSAMYRCASSPGGSSYNEQFFGPGTRLTVL.

The chain is built from TRBV10-3 and TRBJ2-3; TRBD2 might be the D (6 bases). The CDR3 has 18 amino acids. The germline CDR1 and CDR2 sequences are ENHRY and SYGVKD. The V and J ends lost 0 bases and 2 bases respectively, with 18 bases between them. The CDR3 DNA reads as TGTGCCATCAGTGAGTCGTGGGCTAGCGATACAAACACAGATACGCAGTATTTT. As protein: CAISESWASDTNTDTQYF.

A remark on this clone: Other DNA sequences in the sample encode the same CDR3. The chain carries TRBV19 and TRBJ1-2, with D maybe TRBD1 (6 bases). The ends were cut back, 0 bases at V and 4 bases at J, with 6 bases in the middle. The CDR3 contains 13 residues. From germline, CDR1 is LNHDA and CDR2 SQIVND (reference sequence). The CDR3 DNA is TGTGCCAGTAGTATAGACAGGGGCTATGGCTACACCTTC. Residues: CASSIDRGYGYTF.

The chain recombines TRBV10-3 with TRBJ1-5; 7 nucleotides align to TRBD1. The CDR3 spans 14 residues. Germline loops: CDR1 ENHRY, CDR2 SYGVKD. V was pared by 10 bases and J by 0 bases, with 6 bases of the junction left unmatched. The CDR3 region is CATRDSYSNQPQHF. Here the CDR3 DNA reads TGTGCCACCAGGGACAGCTATAGCAATCAGCCCCAGCATTTT.

The chain couples TRBV27 to TRBJ2-3; D is perhaps TRBD1 (6 bases). CDR1 and CDR2 from the germline V gene are MNHEY and SMNVEV (reference sequence). V was pared by 5 bases and J by 9 bases, with 21 bases between. The CDR3 covers 15 residues. CDR3 sequence (DNA): TGTGCCAGCAGTCGCCGACAGGACATAAGTGGGACGCAGTATTTT. Protein sequence: CASSRRQDISGTQYF.

The CDR3 sequence is CASSPPQLVYEQYF. The CDR3 DNA reads TGTGCCAGCAGCCCACCCCAACTAGTCTACGAGCAGTACTTC. The chain has TRBV7-9 and TRBJ2-7; TRBD2 is a possible D gene (5 bases). Germline CDR1 is SEHNR and CDR2 is FQNEAQ (reference sequence). Trimming took off 5 bases at V and 3 bases at J, with 14 bases between the two ends. This CDR3 is 14 amino acids long.

This chain joins TRBV11-2 and TRBJ2-1; 8 positions match TRBD2. Per the germline V gene, CDR1 is SGHAT and CDR2 is FQNNGV. Trimming removed 6 bases from V and 7 bases from J; junction bases left unmatched: 8. There are 14 residues in the CDR3. The CDR3 reads CASSSLSGGNEQFF. CDR3 bases: TGTGCCAGCAGTTCTTTATCGGGGGGGAATGAGCAGTTCTTC.

On this clone: In the same sample, other DNA sequences code for this CDR3. The V gene is TRBV7-3, the J gene TRBJ2-3, with unresolved D. CDR3 size: 12 residues. V dropped 5 bases and J dropped 2 bases, with 5 bases sitting between them. Germline V lookup: CDR1 SGHTA, CDR2 FQGTGA. The CDR3 spells CASSPNTDTQYF. CDR3 DNA sequence: TGTGCCAGCAGCCCTAACACAGATACGCAGTATTTT.

The rearrangement joins TRBV7-3 to TRBJ2-3; perhaps TRBD2 as D (6 bases). Trimming cost V 6 bases and J 5 bases, with 18 bases left between them. CDR3 length equals 15 residues. Germline CDR1 and CDR2: SGHTA and FQGTGA. The CDR3 nucleotides are TGTGCCAGCAGTTTGACTAGTGCCCGGGGAGATACGCAGTATTTT. It yields the protein CASSLTSARGDTQYF.

V usage is TRBV18 and J usage is TRBJ1-2; tentative D call: TRBD1 (5 bases). Germline values: CDR1 KGHSH, CDR2 LQKENI. The CDR3 spans 15 residues. Between the trimmed V and J ends, which lost 1 base and 4 bases, there was a span of 13 bases. CDR3 amino acids: CASSPLTRQGYGYTF. CDR3 sequence (DNA): TGTGCCAGCTCACCACTTACCCGGCAGGGCTATGGCTACACCTTC.

The chain joins TRBV2 to TRBJ1-1, with D unclear. The germline V gene has CDR1 SNHLY and CDR2 FYNNEI. V shed 7 bases and J shed 0 bases, with 6 bases lying between them. The CDR3 is made up of 12 amino acids. CDR3 in amino acids: CASISMNTEAFF. CDR3 nucleotide sequence: TGTGCCAGCATTTCGATGAACACTGAAGCTTTCTTT.

The chain carries TRBV20-1 and TRBJ2-1, with 7 bases lining up with TRBD2. This CDR3 is 15 amino acids long. V shed 3 bases, J shed 0 bases, and the junction held 5 bases outside the gene matches. The germline V gene has CDR1 DFQATT and CDR2 SNEGSKA (reference sequence). The CDR3 DNA follows: TGCAGTGCTAGTAAGGCTAGCGGCTCCTACAATGAGCAGTTCTTC. Its translation: CSASKASGSYNEQFF.

The chain joins TRBV25-1 to TRBJ1-6, with TRBD1 as a possible D gene (6 bases). Germline V gene data show CDR1 as MGHDK and CDR2 as SYGVNS. V was clipped by 4 bases and J by 8 bases, with 15 bases between them. The CDR3 loop spans 15 amino acids. CDR3 sequence: CASSAPGQRDSPLHF. CDR3 in DNA: TGTGCCAGCAGTGCACCCGGACAGCGGGATTCACCCCTCCACTTT.

Here the CDR3 DNA reads TGCGCCAGCAGCGCCGACAGTCTTAATGAAAAACTGTTTTTT. It specifies CASSADSLNEKLFF. The chain couples TRBV4-1 to TRBJ1-4; TRBD1 might be the D (5 bases). CDR1 is MGHRA and CDR2 is YSYEKL in the germline V gene. The CDR3 covers 14 residues. Trimming took off 5 bases at V and 4 bases at J, with 11 bases between the two ends.

This clone has only a few counts. V and J are TRBV11-2 and TRBJ2-3; TRBD2 matches at 7 bases. V shed 1 base, J shed 3 bases, and the junction held 10 bases outside the gene matches. Germline CDR1 reads SGHAT; CDR2 reads FQNNGV. The CDR3 loop spans 17 amino acids. The CDR3 bases are TGTGCCAGCAGCTTAGCGGGAGGAATCGGATGGACAGATACGCAGTATTTT. It yields the protein CASSLAGGIGWTDTQYF.